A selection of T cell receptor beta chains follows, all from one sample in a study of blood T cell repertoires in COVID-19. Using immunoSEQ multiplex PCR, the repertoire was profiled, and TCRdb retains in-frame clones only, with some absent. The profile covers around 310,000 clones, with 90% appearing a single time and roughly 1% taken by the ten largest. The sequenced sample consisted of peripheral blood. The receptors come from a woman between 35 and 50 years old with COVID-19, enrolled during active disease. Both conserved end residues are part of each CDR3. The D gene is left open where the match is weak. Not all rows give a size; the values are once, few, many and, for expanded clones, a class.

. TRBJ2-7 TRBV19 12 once TGTGCCAGTAGTACACAGGGATACGAGCAGTACTTC CASSTQGYEQYF
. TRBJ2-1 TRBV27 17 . TGTGCCAGCAGTTTGAAGACTCATCAGAGCTCCTACAATGAGCAGTTCTTC CASSLKTHQSSYNEQFF
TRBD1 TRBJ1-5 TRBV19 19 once TGTGCCAGTAGTTGGGAGACAGGGGAAACGATTTATAGCAATCAGCCCCAGCATTTT CASSWETGETIYSNQPQHF
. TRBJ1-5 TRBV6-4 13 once TGTGCCAGCAGTGAAGGGGTAGGTCAGCCCCAGCATTTT CASSEGVGQPQHF
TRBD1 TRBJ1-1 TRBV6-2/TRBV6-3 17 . TGTGCCAGCAGTTACTCGACAGGGGAGGGGATGAACACTGAAGCTTTCTTT CASSYSTGEGMNTEAFF
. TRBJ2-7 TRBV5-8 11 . TGTGCCAGCAGCGCGTACTACGAGCAGTACTTC CASSAYYEQYF
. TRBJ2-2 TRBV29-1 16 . TGCAGCGCCGGGGGAGTAGCGCCGGGGAACACCGGGGAGCTGTTTTTT CSAGGVAPGNTGELFF
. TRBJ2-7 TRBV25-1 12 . TGTGCCAGCAGGAGGGTCGCGGGGGAGCAGTACTTC CASRRVAGEQYF
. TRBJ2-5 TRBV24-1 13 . TGTGCCACCAGCGAAAGGGGGATAGAGACCCAGTACTTC CATSERGIETQYF
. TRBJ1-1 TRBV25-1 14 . TGTGCCAGCAGTCATCAGGGCGCAAACACTGAAGCTTTCTTT CASSHQGANTEAFF
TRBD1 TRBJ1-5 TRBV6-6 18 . TGTGCCAGCAGTCTCCATGGACAGGGGGCGCGGGGCAATCAGCCCCAGCATTTT CASSLHGQGARGNQPQHF
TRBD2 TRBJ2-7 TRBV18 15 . TGTGCCAGCTCACCCTCCCTAGCGGGAACCTACGAGCAGTACTTC CASSPSLAGTYEQYF